These T cell receptor beta chains were read from a single sample in a study of vaccination and CD4 T cells after COVID-19. No cognate antigen is known for these TCRs. Each CDR3 protein gets one entry after TCRdb re-called the PCR reads with MiXCR. The sample contains about 5,900 distinct CDR3 sequences, about 35% of which appear only once. What was sequenced was CD4+ T cells from blood, cultured in vitro. These TCRs come from a human donor in good health. Both conserved end residues are trimmed from each CDR3.

V,J,CDR3
TRBV6-1,TRBJ1-5,ASSTYSNQPQH
TRBV29-1,TRBJ2-5,SVDAIGQGQETQY
TRBV24-1,TRBJ2-1,ATSRAGGNEQF
TRBV21-1,TRBJ1-2,ASTKGRGQNYGYT
TRBV6-1,TRBJ2-2,ASTLQGEWSTGELF
TRBV5-1,TRBJ2-7,ASSLDTSYEQY
TRBV20-1,TRBJ1-1,SASLTGGNTEAF
TRBV10-1,TRBJ1-1,ASSETGLTEAF
TRBV7-9,TRBJ1-1,ASSLDDTEAF
TRBV30,TRBJ1-5,AWSLTGNNQPQH
TRBV20-1,TRBJ2-7,SARDLRPNDEQY
TRBV4-1,TRBJ1-5,ASSQDQGSNQPQH
TRBV27,TRBJ1-2,ASSLSWDQGYT
TRBV28,TRBJ2-7,ASSRDLLYEQY
TRBV10-3,TRBJ1-2,ATTGIDLHGYT
TRBV6-2/TRBV6-3,TRBJ2-7,ASSFHMRGEGSHEQY
TRBV6-1,TRBJ2-7,ASIDGQLYEQY
TRBV7-9,TRBJ2-2,ASLAVEAANTGELF
TRBV7-9,TRBJ1-3,ASSSTESGNTIY
TRBV10-3,TRBJ1-2,AISEPLGQGQHGYGYT
TRBV20-1,TRBJ1-1,SARAGPTEAF
TRBV24-1,TRBJ2-3,ATSDSRDFTDTQY
TRBV7-9,TRBJ2-3,ASSWRGADTQY
TRBV6-1,TRBJ1-3,ASKEGGGNTIY
TRBV6-4,TRBJ1-2,ASSVGLNYGYT
TRBV12-3/TRBV12-4,TRBJ2-3,ASSFPAGSTDTQY
TRBV6-5,TRBJ1-5,ASSYSASEYQPQH
TRBV30,TRBJ1-5,AWTTGQKNQPQH
TRBV20-1,TRBJ1-4,SASPSWGSLNEKLF
TRBV27,TRBJ1-2,ASSGTGPYGYT
TRBV15,TRBJ2-5,ATSVTSGYRETQY
TRBV18,TRBJ2-3,ASSPAGPTDTQY
TRBV5-1,TRBJ1-2,ASSLQGRHGYT
TRBV12-3/TRBV12-4,TRBJ1-2,ASSLVSMGGYA
TRBV20-1,TRBJ2-3,SARGTFTDTQY
TRBV7-2,TRBJ1-5,ASSLGGASNQPQH
TRBV5-1,TRBJ2-5,ASSRGGSSYQETQY
TRBV6-9,TRBJ2-1,ASSERQGDEQF
TRBV6-5,TRBJ1-6,ASSLMPSSYNSPLH
TRBV20-1,TRBJ2-7,SAREIEGYSYEQY
TRBV20-1,TRBJ1-6,SARDITASTSPLH